These 3 T cell receptor beta chains share one sample of origin, sequenced in a study of cytomegalovirus exposure and HLA in healthy donors. The primer mix had 60 Vbeta and 13 Jbeta primers. This table comes from immunoSEQ multiplex PCR, and its TCRdb copy is limited to in-frame clones, with some not included. Among about 120,000 clones listed, roughly 71% were seen once. What was sequenced was PBMCs. These TCRs come from a woman between 40 and 50 years old in good health and CMV-seropositive.

The table lists this clone with a count of one. This rearrangement joins TRBV5-1 to TRBJ1-4; a possible D gene is TRBD1 (6 bases). The V and J ends lost 0 bases and 5 bases respectively, with 8 bases between them. Germline-derived CDR1 and CDR2 are SGHRS and YFSETQ. The CDR3 has 14 residues. Written as DNA, the CDR3 is TGCGCCAGCAGCTTGGACAGGGAAAATGAAAAACTGTTTTTT. Translating gives CASSLDRENEKLFF. Full variable domain (outside the CDR3, taken from reference TRBV5-1 and TRBJ1-4): KAGVTQTPRYLIKTRGQQVTLSCSPISGHRSVSWYQQTPGQGLQFLFEYFSETQRNKGNFPGRFSGRQFSNSRSEMNVSTLELGDSALYLCASSLDRENEKLFFGSGTQLSVL.

This chain joins TRBV7-9 and TRBJ2-1, with 9 nucleotides matching TRBD2. Germline CDR1 SEHNR, CDR2 FQNEAQ (reference sequence). The CDR3 has 14 amino acids. Trimming cost V 8 bases and J 9 bases; bases outside gene matches: 11. This chain's CDR3 is CASRSSASGVEQFF. The CDR3 bases are TGTGCCAGCCGCTCGTCGGCTAGCGGGGTTGAGCAGTTCTTC.

Here the CDR3 DNA reads TGTGCCAGCAGTTTGGGCAGGGCAGCTTTCTTT. It yields the protein CASSLGRAAFF. The chain is built from TRBV28 and TRBJ1-1, with TRBD1 as a possible D gene (5 bases). The CDR3 sequence is 11 residues long. V lost 3 bases, J lost 10 bases, and 9 bases lay in between. CDR1 is MDHEN, CDR2 SYDVKM, per germline.